The sequence of this T cell receptor beta chain was determined in a study of CD8+CD57+ T cells in acquired aplastic anemia. As for the study in general: Isolated CD4+ and CD8+ cells, once sorted, yielded DNA averaging around 3 ug. Healthy CD8+ samples averaged around 12 million reads. The study, taken as a whole, reports: Some 31 sequences, all CD8+ CDR3, were shared between patients and controls.

Trimming at V came to 6 bases and at J to 4 bases, leaving 9 bases not matched to a gene. The CDR3 spans 15 residues. CDR1 is KGHDR and CDR2 is SFDVKD in the germline V gene. Details on this clonotype: Its antigen is undetermined.

Profiling that covered TCR beta VDJ and CDR3 relied on genomic DNA as its template. TCRdb passed the reads through MiXCR, listing each CDR3 protein once. The table includes more than 45,000 distinct CDR3 sequences, around 73% detected once. J is TRBJ2-7 and V is TRBV24-1, with TRBD1 matching 9 bases. Sample: sorted CD4+, CD8+, or CD8+CD57+ T cells (not recorded which) from PBMCs. The receptor was isolated from a human donor in good health, serving as a control. For the CDR3, the DNA is TGTGCCACCAGTTCCTGGGACAGGGAAAAGTACGAGCAGTACTTC. Its protein is CATSSWDREKYEQYF.